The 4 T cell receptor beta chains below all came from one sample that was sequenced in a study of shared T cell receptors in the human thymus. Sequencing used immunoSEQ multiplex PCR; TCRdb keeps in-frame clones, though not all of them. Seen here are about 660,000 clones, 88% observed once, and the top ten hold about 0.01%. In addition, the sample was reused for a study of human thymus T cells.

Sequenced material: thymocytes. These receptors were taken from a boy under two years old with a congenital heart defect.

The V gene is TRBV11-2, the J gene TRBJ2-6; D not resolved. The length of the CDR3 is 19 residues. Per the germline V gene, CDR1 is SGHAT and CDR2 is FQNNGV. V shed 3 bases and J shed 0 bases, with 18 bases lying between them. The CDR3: CASSFWAPVPRSGANVLTF. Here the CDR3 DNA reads TGTGCCAGCAGCTTTTGGGCCCCCGTACCGCGCTCTGGGGCCAACGTCCTGACTTTC.

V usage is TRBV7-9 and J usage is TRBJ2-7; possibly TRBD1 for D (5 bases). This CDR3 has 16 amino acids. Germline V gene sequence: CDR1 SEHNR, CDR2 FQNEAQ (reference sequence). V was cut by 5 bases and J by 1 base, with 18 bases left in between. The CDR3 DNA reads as TGTGCCAGCAGCCCCTCTAGGGGAAATGGATCCTACGAGCAGTACTTC. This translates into CASSPSRGNGSYEQYF.

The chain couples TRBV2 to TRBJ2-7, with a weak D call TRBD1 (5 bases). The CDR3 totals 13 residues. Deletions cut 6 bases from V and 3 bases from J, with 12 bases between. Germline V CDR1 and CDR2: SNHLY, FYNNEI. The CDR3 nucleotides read TGTGCCAGCAGCCTAGGGGAAAACTACGAGCAGTACTTC. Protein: CASSLGENYEQYF.

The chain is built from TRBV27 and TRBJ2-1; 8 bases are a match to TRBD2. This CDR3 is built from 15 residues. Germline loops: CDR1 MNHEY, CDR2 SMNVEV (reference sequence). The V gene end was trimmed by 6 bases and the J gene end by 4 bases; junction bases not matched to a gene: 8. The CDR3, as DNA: TGTGCCAGCAGGGGTGGCGGGAGGACATACAATGAGCAGTTCTTC. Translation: CASRGGGRTYNEQFF.